These 6 T cell receptor beta chains were all obtained from the same sample, sequenced in a study of shared clonotypes between healthy human individuals. Some clones are missing from TCRdb's copy, which holds only in-frame ones; the method was immunoSEQ multiplex PCR. The table lists approximately 2.5 million clones, approximately 90% of them singletons. The sequenced sample was naive CD4+ T cells sorted from blood. Subset indicated: CD45RA+ positively selected. These receptors came from a man younger than 35 in good health.

The chain links TRBV7-2 to TRBJ2-1; 12 positions match TRBD2. Trimming at V came to 4 bases and at J to 3 bases, leaving 7 bases not matched to a gene. This CDR3 contains 17 residues. Germline CDR1 and CDR2: SGHTA and FQGNSA. The CDR3 DNA sequence: TGTGCCAGCAGCTACGCCGGGACTAGCGGGTTCTACAATGAGCAGTTCTTC. Encoded protein: CASSYAGTSGFYNEQFF.

V usage is TRBV7-8 and J usage is TRBJ2-5; 8 bases are a match to TRBD2. Trimming cost V 1 base and J 7 bases; bases outside gene matches: 11. There are 16 residues in the CDR3. Germline loops: CDR1 SGHVS, CDR2 FQNEAQ. CDR3 loop: CASSLDGSGAPGTQYF. CDR3 DNA: TGTGCCAGCAGCTTAGATGGTAGCGGGGCCCCCGGGACCCAGTACTTC.

V and J are TRBV5-6 and TRBJ1-4; 10 nucleotides agree with TRBD1. V dropped 4 bases and J dropped 10; count of bases not matched to a gene: 13. Germline V gene sequence: CDR1 SGHDT, CDR2 YYEEEE. This CDR3 spans 16 amino acids. Written as DNA, the CDR3 is TGTGCCAGCAGCACCGGGACAGGGGAGGCGTCGCGAAAACTGTTTTTT. It yields the protein CASSTGTGEASRKLFF.

The chain joins TRBV10-3 to TRBJ2-7; no firm D call. There are 15 residues in the CDR3. Germline-derived CDR1 and CDR2 are ENHRY and SYGVKD. V lost 4 bases, J lost 2 bases, and 15 bases lay in between. CDR3 bases: TGTGCCATCAGTGTCTTGGCAGGTCCCCCCTACGAGCAGTACTTC. It codes for CAISVLAGPPYEQYF.

Here the CDR3 DNA reads TGTGCCATCAGTGAGGTCCTACAAGAGCAGTTCTTC. Translated, it gives CAISEVLQEQFF. This chain uses TRBV10-3 with TRBJ2-1; D is uncertain. Germline V CDR1 and CDR2: ENHRY, SYGVKD. The CDR3 loop spans 12 amino acids. Trimming removed 2 bases from V and 10 bases from J, with 9 bases in between.

This chain links TRBV7-2 with TRBJ2-7, with TRBD1 matching over 8 bases. The germline CDR1 and CDR2 sequences are SGHTA and FQGNSA. The V segment lost 5 bases and the J segment 9 bases; nucleotides outside the gene matches: 12. There are 14 residues in the CDR3. The DNA of the CDR3 is TGTGCCAGCAGCCCTGGACAGGGATCTCAAGGGCAGTACTTC. Its protein product is CASSPGQGSQGQYF.